The clone carrying this TCR beta chain showed up just a few times. The antigen is undetermined. This specimen belongs to a study of T cell responses to AZD1222 COVID-19 vaccine. TCRdb's table, derived via immunoSEQ multiplex PCR, lists solely in-frame clones and lacks some. The sample includes 95,000 to 100,000 clones, more than 70% of them seen just once. V was trimmed by 3 bases and J by 4 bases, leaving 4 bases between them. Germline CDR1 reads MNHNS; CDR2 reads SASEGT. This CDR3 spans 11 amino acids. Findings and limits, study-wide: Repertoires were obtained solely post-peak T cell response.

The specimen comprised peripheral blood, sampled on day 0 of AZD1222 vaccination. The V call is TRBV6-1, the J call TRBJ2-7, with no clear D. This clonotype was obtained from an adult in good health. The CDR3 loop reads CASSDQYEQYF. In DNA form, the CDR3 reads TGTGCCAGCAGTGACCAATACGAGCAGTACTTC.